The 19 T cell receptor beta chains given below trace back to one sample, sequenced in a study of blood T cell repertoires in COVID-19. Produced via immunoSEQ multiplex PCR; TCRdb's table is partial and in-frame only. Among about 14,000 clones listed, 81% were seen once. The sample was peripheral blood. These receptors were obtained from a human donor in a cohort sampled during active COVID-19.

Turning to this clone: The junction departs from the called germline gene at one end, perhaps through a read error. The chain links TRBV29-1 to TRBJ2-1, with 11 bases matching TRBD2. The CDR3 length is 14 residues. CDR1 and CDR2 from the germline V gene are SQVTM and ANQGSEA. The CDR3 nucleotides are TGCAGCGGTGAAATACTAGCGGGAGCGGATGAGCAGTTCTTC. Its protein product is CSGEILAGADEQFF.

This clone was seen a few times. The J gene is TRBJ2-5, the V gene TRBV6-6, with a weak D call TRBD2 (6 bases). V was cut by 8 bases and J by 0 bases, with 7 bases left in between. This CDR3 has 12 residues. From germline, CDR1 is MNHNY and CDR2 SVGAGI (reference sequence). The CDR3 sequence is CASGGYQETQYF. CDR3 DNA: TGTGCCAGCGGGGGGTACCAAGAGACCCAGTACTTC.

Only a few counts were recorded for this clone. This chain links TRBV9 with TRBJ2-1; 12 bases map to TRBD1. The CDR3 has 16 residues. Germline-derived CDR1 and CDR2 are SGDLS and YYNGEE. Unmatched junction bases numbered 8, after V lost 2 bases and J lost 8 bases. As DNA, the CDR3 is TGTGCCAGCAGCGTTAACCGGGACAGGGGGCACTATGAGCAGTTCTTC. This encodes CASSVNRDRGHYEQFF.

This chain links TRBV6-2 or TRBV6-3 with TRBJ1-1; 9 nucleotides line up with TRBD1. The CDR3 runs to 15 residues. The germline V gene encodes CDR1 MNHEY and CDR2 SVGEGT. V was pared by 5 bases and J by 7 bases, with 11 bases of the junction left unmatched. CDR3 in amino acids: CASSAPGQGNNEAFF. The CDR3 nucleotides read TGTGCCAGCAGTGCACCGGGACAGGGTAATAATGAAGCTTTCTTT.

The chain uses TRBV24-1 and TRBJ2-3; TRBD2 might be the D (5 bases). Germline CDR1 reads KGHDR; CDR2 reads SFDVKD. Trimming took off 4 bases at V and 2 bases at J, with 9 bases between the two ends. The CDR3 runs to 14 residues. The CDR3 bases are TGTGCCACCAGTGACTACCGGGACACAGATACGCAGTATTTT. It specifies CATSDYRDTDTQYF.

This clone was detected only a few times. The chain employs TRBV19 and TRBJ2-5; maybe TRBD2 (5 bases). The length of the CDR3 is 15 residues. Trimming cost V 3 bases and J 0 bases, with 11 bases left between them. Germline V gene lookup returns CDR1 LNHDA and CDR2 SQIVND (reference sequence). The CDR3 nucleotides read TGTGCCAGTAGTATTGGTGGCGGGTACCAAGAGACCCAGTACTTC. It is translated as CASSIGGGYQETQYF.

In its sample, this clone was seen once. The V and J genes are TRBV18 and TRBJ2-3; no reliable D call. The V gene lost 0 bases and the J gene lost 3 bases, with 7 bases spanning the gap. Germline lookup yields CDR1 KGHSH and CDR2 LQKENI. This CDR3 region has 14 residues. CDR3 in DNA: TGTGCCAGCTCACCACCGGTTAGAACAGATACGCAGTATTTT. This sequence encodes CASSPPVRTDTQYF. Full variable domain (remainder filled in from reference TRBV18 and TRBJ2-3): NAGVMQNPRHLVRRRGQEARLRCSPMKGHSHVYWYRQLPEEGLKFMVYLQKENIIDESGMPKERFSAEFPKEGPSILRIQQVVRGDSAAYFCASSPPVRTDTQYFGPGTRLTVL.

The chain combines TRBV13 with TRBJ2-1; 9 bases align to TRBD2. The CDR3 covers 15 residues. Per germline, CDR1 PRHDT and CDR2 FYEKMQ (reference sequence). The J segment lost 5 bases and the V segment lost 0 bases, leaving 2 bases of the junction unmatched. CDR3 residues: CASSLGAGGDNEQFF. The CDR3 bases are TGTGCCAGCAGCTTAGGGGCGGGAGGGGACAATGAGCAGTTCTTC.

The rearrangement links TRBV2 to TRBJ2-2; 13 positions agree with TRBD2. There are 15 residues in the CDR3. In germline, CDR1 is SNHLY, CDR2 FYNNEI. V gave up 6 bases and J gave up 5 bases; unmatched junction bases: 3. The CDR3 nucleotides are TGTGCCAGCAGGGGGACTAGCGGGATGACCGGGGAGCTGTTTTTT. Translation: CASRGTSGMTGELFF.

The table lists this clone with many counts. The V call is TRBV6-2 or TRBV6-3, the J call TRBJ2-1; TRBD2 is a possible D gene (5 bases). The CDR3 runs 17 residues. CDR1 and CDR2 from the germline V gene are MNHEY and SVGEGT. The V and J ends lost 2 bases and 4 bases respectively, with 18 bases between them. The CDR3 DNA sequence: TGTGCCAGCAGTTACAACGAACTAGACACCCATTACAATGAGCAGTTCTTC. As protein: CASSYNELDTHYNEQFF.

The chain is built from TRBV27 and TRBJ2-1; the match to TRBD2 covers 11 bases. Germline CDR1 is MNHEY and CDR2 is SMNVEV (reference sequence). The ends lost 10 bases at V and 3 bases at J; junction bases unmatched: 8. The CDR3 has 15 residues. The CDR3, as DNA: TGTGCCATCCGCCCACTAGCGGGAGTCTACAATGAGCAGTTCTTC. Its translation is CAIRPLAGVYNEQFF.

This chain joins TRBV3-1 (or the pseudogene TRBV3-2) and TRBJ2-7; TRBD2 is a possible D gene (6 bases). The CDR3 runs to 16 residues. CDR1 and CDR2 from the germline V gene are LGHDT and YNNKEL (reference sequence). Trimming removed 0 bases from V and 7 bases from J, with 19 bases in between. CDR3 DNA sequence: TGTGCCAGCAGCCAAGATCTAAGCGGGTGGCCTAGGGAGCAGTACTTC. Amino acids: CASSQDLSGWPREQYF.

The rearrangement joins TRBV3-1 (or the pseudogene TRBV3-2) to TRBJ2-3, with 10 nucleotides matching TRBD2. V trimming: 4 bases; J trimming: 1 base; junction bases outside the gene matches: 2. The CDR3 is 15 residues long. Germline V gene data show CDR1 as LGHDT and CDR2 as YNNKEL (reference sequence). The CDR3 spells CASSLSGRGTDTQYF. The DNA for the CDR3 is TGTGCCAGCAGCCTGAGCGGGAGGGGCACAGATACGCAGTATTTT.

The chain employs TRBV29-1 and TRBJ1-1, with 7 bases aligning to TRBD1. The CDR3 consists of 15 residues. Germline CDR1 is SQVTM and CDR2 is ANQGSEA. V gave up 2 bases and J gave up 2 bases; unmatched junction bases: 8. The CDR3 sequence is CSVEKGQRFNTEAFF. The CDR3 nucleotides read TGCAGCGTTGAAAAGGGACAGAGATTCAACACTGAAGCTTTCTTT.

This clone has only one observation. The J gene is TRBJ2-1, the V gene TRBV28; TRBD2 aligns across 8 bases. J lost 9 bases, V lost 5 bases, and 15 bases had no gene match. Germline V gene data show CDR1 as MDHEN and CDR2 as SYDVKM. The CDR3 has 16 residues. CDR3 coding DNA: TGTGCCAGCAGTCCCTTGACGTCGGGAGGGGGGTCTGAGCAGTTCTTC. Translating it yields CASSPLTSGGGSEQFF.

The gene calls are TRBV6-2 or TRBV6-3 and TRBJ1-4, with a tentative D call TRBD1 (5 bases). Trimming removed 2 bases from V and 10 bases from J, with 8 bases in between. The germline V gene has CDR1 MNHEY and CDR2 SVGEGT. The CDR3 runs 12 residues. CDR3 in amino acids: CASSYRGGKLFF. For the CDR3, the DNA is TGTGCCAGCAGTTACCGGGGGGGAAAACTGTTTTTT.

This chain joins TRBV6-5 and TRBJ2-7; tentatively, D is TRBD1 (7 bases). The CDR3 covers 14 residues. The V end lost 6 bases, the J end lost 2 bases, and 14 bases lay between the germline ends. Germline loops: CDR1 MNHEY, CDR2 SVGAGI. As DNA, the CDR3 is TGTGCCAGCAGCTCGGGGGACAGCACCTACGAGCAGTACTTC. Protein sequence: CASSSGDSTYEQYF.

V and J are TRBV6-5 and TRBJ2-7; D gene ambiguous. The V and J ends lost 4 bases and 3 bases respectively, with 7 bases between them. The germline V gene encodes CDR1 MNHEY and CDR2 SVGAGI. CDR3 length equals 12 residues. CDR3 sequence reads: CASSSKIYEQYF. Written as DNA, the CDR3 is TGTGCCAGCAGTTCCAAAATCTACGAGCAGTACTTC.

This chain links TRBV7-2 with TRBJ2-5; TRBD1 matches 7 bases. Unmatched junction bases numbered 3, after V lost 3 bases and J lost 5 bases. CDR1 SGHTA and CDR2 FQGNSA come from the germline V gene. This CDR3 has 13 amino acids. The CDR3 DNA sequence: TGTGCCAGCAGCTTTGACAGGGTTGAGACCCAGTACTTC. Translation gives CASSFDRVETQYF. Full variable domain (outside the CDR3, taken from reference TRBV7-2 and TRBJ2-5): GAGVSQSPSNKVTEKGKDVELRCDPISGHTALYWYRQSLGQGLEFLIYFQGNSAPDKSGLPSDRFSAERTGGSVSTLTIQRTQQEDSAVYLCASSFDRVETQYFGPGTRLLVL.